The sequence of this T cell receptor (beta chain) was determined in a study of response to subunit inactivated influenza vaccine. Study observations and caveats: The authors suggested that every seasonal influenza vaccination recruits few new T cells.

Each CDR3 protein gets one entry after TCRdb re-called the RT-PCR reads with MiXCR. The sample yields about 800,000 distinct CDR3 sequences, around 20% seen once. Germline V lookup: CDR1 SQVTM, CDR2 ANQGSEA. This CDR3 has 13 amino acids. The V gene end was trimmed by 4 bases and the J gene end by 7 bases; junction bases not matched to a gene: 7. The sample holds many counts of this clonotype. Its antigen is still unknown. This TCR was recovered from a man aged 50-59 years who received an inactivated influenza vaccine. Sample: PBMCs from blood, taken more than 4 days after vaccination. This chain uses TRBV29-1 with TRBJ2-1; 7 nucleotides align to TRBD2. CDR3 bases: TGCAGCGTTGCAGCGGGATGGGAGAATGAGCAGTTCTTC. Protein: CSVAAGWENEQFF.